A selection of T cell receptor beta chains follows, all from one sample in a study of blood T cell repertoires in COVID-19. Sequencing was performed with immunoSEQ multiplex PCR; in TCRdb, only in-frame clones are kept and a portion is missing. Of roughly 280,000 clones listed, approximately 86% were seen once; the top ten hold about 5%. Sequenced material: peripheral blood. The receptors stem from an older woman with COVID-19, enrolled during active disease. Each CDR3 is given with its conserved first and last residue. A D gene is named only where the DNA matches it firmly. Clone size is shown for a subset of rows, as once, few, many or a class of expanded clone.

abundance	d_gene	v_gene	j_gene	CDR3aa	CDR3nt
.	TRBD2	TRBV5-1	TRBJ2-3	CASSPREVPPDTQYF	TGCGCCAGCAGTCCGCGGGAGGTCCCTCCAGATACGCAGTATTTT
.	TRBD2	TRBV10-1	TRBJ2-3	CASSDPGGSTDTQYF	TGCGCCAGCAGTGATCCGGGAGGGAGCACAGATACGCAGTATTTT
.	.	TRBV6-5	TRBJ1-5	CASNRRGGQPQHF	TGTGCCAGCAACCGGAGGGGGGGTCAGCCCCAGCATTTT
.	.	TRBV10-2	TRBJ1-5	CASSEWREAGQPQHF	TGCGCCAGCAGTGAATGGAGGGAGGCCGGTCAGCCCCAGCATTTT
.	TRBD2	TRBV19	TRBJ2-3	CASSIARGDGQVADTQYF	TGTGCCAGTAGTATCGCGCGGGGGGACGGGCAGGTCGCAGATACGCAGTATTTT
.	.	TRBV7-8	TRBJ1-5	CASSLERGAQPQHF	TGTGCCAGCAGCTTAGAGCGGGGGGCTCAGCCCCAGCATTTT
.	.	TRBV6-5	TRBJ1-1	CAGVLNTEAFF	TGTGCCGGAGTGCTGAACACTGAAGCTTTCTTT
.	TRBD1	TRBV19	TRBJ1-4	CASSIGGTAEPKLFF	TGTGCCAGTAGTATAGGAGGGACAGCCGAACCCAAACTGTTTTTT
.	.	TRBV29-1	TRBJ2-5	CSVGQSQETQYF	TGCAGCGTTGGACAGTCCCAAGAGACCCAGTACTTC
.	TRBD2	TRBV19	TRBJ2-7	CASSIGLAASYEQYF	TGTGCCAGTAGTATAGGTCTAGCGGCCTCCTACGAGCAGTACTTC
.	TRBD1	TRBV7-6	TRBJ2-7	CASSDGTAHSYEQYF	TGTGCCAGCAGCGACGGGACAGCACACTCCTACGAGCAGTACTTC
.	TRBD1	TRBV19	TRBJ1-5	CASTPGGNQPQHF	TGTGCCAGTACCCCAGGGGGGAATCAGCCCCAGCATTTT
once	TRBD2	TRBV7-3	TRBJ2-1	CASSGGLATYNEQFF	TGTGCCAGCAGCGGGGGACTAGCAACCTACAATGAGCAGTTCTTC
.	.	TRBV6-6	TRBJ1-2	CASSYPTDGYTF	TGTGCCAGCAGTTACCCGACAGATGGCTACACCTTC
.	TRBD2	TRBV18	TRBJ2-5	CASSTSGRSETQYF	TGTGCCAGCTCGACTAGCGGGAGGTCAGAGACCCAGTACTTC
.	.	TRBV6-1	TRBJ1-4	CASSEFARYYEKLFF	TGTGCCAGCAGTGAATTTGCCAGGTATTACGAAAAACTGTTTTTT
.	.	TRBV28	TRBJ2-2	CASSNLNTGELFF	TGTGCCAGCAGTAACCTAAACACCGGGGAGCTGTTTTTT
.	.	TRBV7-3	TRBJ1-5	CASSPDPTGGPQHF	TGTGCCAGCAGCCCCGACCCGACAGGTGGGCCCCAGCATTTT
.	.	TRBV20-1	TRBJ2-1	CSTRAPYEQFF	TGCAGCACTCGAGCCCCCTATGAGCAGTTCTTC
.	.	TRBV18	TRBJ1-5	CASSPDTNQPQHF	TGTGCCAGCTCACCCGACACGAATCAGCCCCAGCATTTT
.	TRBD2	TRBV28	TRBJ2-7	CASSLGAAGGPYEQYF	TGTGCCAGCAGTTTGGGTGCGGCGGGAGGGCCGTACGAGCAGTACTTC
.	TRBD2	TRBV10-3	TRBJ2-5	CAIKPAGGGETQYF	TGTGCCATCAAACCAGCGGGAGGGGGGGAGACCCAGTACTTC
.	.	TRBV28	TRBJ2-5	CASSQLARETQYF	TGTGCCAGCAGTCAACTAGCCCGGGAGACCCAGTACTTC
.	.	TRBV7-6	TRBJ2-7	CASSSLPSAYEQYF	TGTGCCAGCAGCTCCCTCCCGTCAGCCTACGAGCAGTACTTC
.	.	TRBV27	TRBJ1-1	CASSPRGLGNTEAFF	TGTGCCAGCAGTCCGCGGGGGTTGGGGAACACTGAAGCTTTCTTT
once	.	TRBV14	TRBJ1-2	CASSQDTTGKGYTF	TGTGCCAGCAGCCAAGATACCACAGGGAAGGGCTACACCTTC
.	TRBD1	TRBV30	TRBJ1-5	CAWSRTGGSVTQHF	TGTGCCTGGAGTAGGACAGGGGGCTCGGTAACCCAGCATTTT
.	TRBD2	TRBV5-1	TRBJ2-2	CASSLAASGSNTGELFF	TGCGCCAGCAGCTTGGCGGCTAGCGGGTCGAACACCGGGGAGCTGTTTTTT
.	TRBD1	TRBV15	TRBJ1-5	CATRTGTGANQPQHF	TGTGCCACCAGAACCGGGACAGGGGCCAATCAGCCCCAGCATTTT
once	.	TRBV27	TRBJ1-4	CASSLSGQIIGEKLFF	TGTGCCAGCAGTTTAAGTGGACAGATTATAGGTGAAAAACTGTTTTTT
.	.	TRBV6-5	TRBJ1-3	CASKALAAGNTIYF	TGTGCCAGCAAAGCCCTTGCGGCCGGAAACACCATATATTTT
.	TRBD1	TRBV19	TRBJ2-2	CASSRTGTGGPGELFF	TGTGCCAGTAGTAGGACCGGGACAGGGGGTCCCGGGGAGCTGTTTTTT
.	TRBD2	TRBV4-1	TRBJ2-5	CASSQEGRLAGAVGETQYF	TGCGCCAGCAGCCAAGAAGGGCGCCTAGCGGGAGCGGTAGGAGAGACCCAGTACTTC
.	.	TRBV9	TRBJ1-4	CASSVGTVNEKLFF	TGTGCCAGCAGCGTAGGGACAGTAAATGAAAAACTGTTTTTT
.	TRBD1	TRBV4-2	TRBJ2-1	CASSLIDRAHNEQFF	TGTGCCAGCAGCCTAATAGACAGGGCCCACAATGAGCAGTTCTTC
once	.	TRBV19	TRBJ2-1	CASSIVSRSYNEQFF	TGTGCCAGTAGTATAGTGTCCAGGTCCTACAATGAGCAGTTCTTC
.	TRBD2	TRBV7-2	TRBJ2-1	CASSLDLSSGRMGEQFF	TGTGCCAGCAGCTTAGACCTCTCTAGCGGGAGGATGGGTGAGCAGTTCTTC
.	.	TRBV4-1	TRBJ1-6	CASSQGAGSSLHF	TGCGCCAGCAGCCAGGGGGCCGGTTCATCCCTCCACTTT
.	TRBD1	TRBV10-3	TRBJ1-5	CAISGGRDSNQPQHF	TGTGCCATCAGTGGGGGCAGGGACAGTAATCAGCCCCAGCATTTT
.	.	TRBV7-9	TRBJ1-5	CASSFSVGVSNQPQHF	TGTGCCAGCAGTTTTAGCGTCGGGGTTTCAAACCAGCCCCAGCATTTT
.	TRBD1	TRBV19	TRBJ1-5	CASSRGQGNNQPQHF	TGTGCCAGTAGCCGGGGACAGGGTAACAATCAGCCCCAGCATTTT
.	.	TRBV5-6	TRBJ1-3	CASSRSGNTIYF	TGTGCCAGCAGCCGCTCTGGAAACACCATATATTTT
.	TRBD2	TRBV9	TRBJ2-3	CASSVGSSGRAVDTQYF	TGTGCCAGCAGCGTAGGATCAAGCGGGAGGGCCGTAGATACGCAGTATTTT
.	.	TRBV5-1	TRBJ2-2	CASSSPTGPGELFF	TGCGCCAGCAGCTCCCCTACAGGGCCCGGGGAGCTGTTTTTT
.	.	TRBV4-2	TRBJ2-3	CASSQGPGRRTERSTDTQYF	TGTGCCAGCAGCCAAGGGCCGGGTCGGCGTACCGAGAGGAGCACAGATACGCAGTATTTT
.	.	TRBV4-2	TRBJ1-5	CASSQDWDTGYSNQPQHF	TGTGCCAGCAGCCAAGATTGGGACACCGGTTATAGCAATCAGCCCCAGCATTTT
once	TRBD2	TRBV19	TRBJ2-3	CARARLAGERGTDTQYF	TGTGCCAGGGCCCGTCTAGCGGGAGAGAGGGGCACAGATACGCAGTATTTT
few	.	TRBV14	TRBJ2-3	CASSQQRRDTQYF	TGTGCCAGCAGCCAGCAGCGGCGGGATACGCAGTATTTT
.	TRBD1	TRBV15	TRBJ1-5	CATSRDLTGWEANQPQHF	TGTGCCACCAGCAGAGATCTGACAGGGTGGGAGGCCAATCAGCCCCAGCATTTT
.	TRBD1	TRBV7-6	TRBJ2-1	CASSLVGTGTYNEQFF	TGTGCCAGCAGCTTAGTTGGGACAGGGACTTACAATGAGCAGTTCTTC
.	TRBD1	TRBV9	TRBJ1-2	CASSATTGDGYTF	TGTGCCAGCAGCGCCACGACAGGGGATGGCTACACCTTC
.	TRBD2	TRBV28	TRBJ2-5	CASSPPGLAVKTQYF	TGTGCCAGCAGTCCCCCGGGACTAGCGGTAAAGACCCAGTACTTC
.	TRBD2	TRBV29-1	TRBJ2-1	CSVEKSPGGPNEQFF	TGCAGCGTTGAAAAAAGTCCGGGAGGGCCGAATGAGCAGTTCTTC
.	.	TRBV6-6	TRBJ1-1	CASSYGSQGSEAFF	TGTGCCAGCAGTTACGGGTCCCAGGGTTCTGAAGCTTTCTTT